The 26 T cell receptor beta chains listed next were all sequenced from one sample in a study of shared clonotypes between healthy human individuals. Assay used: immunoSEQ multiplex PCR; TCRdb lists only in-frame clones, some missing. The table includes around 2.5 million clones, 93% detected once. Sequenced input: naive CD4+ T cells from PBMCs. Subset reported: CD45RA+ positively selected. These TCRs come from a man between 18 and 35 years old in good health. Some clones in this sample may be carry-over from other donors' samples.

Note on this clone: The same CDR3 also results from other DNA sequences found in this sample. The chain carries TRBV7-3 and TRBJ1-1, with 8 positions matching TRBD1. CDR1 and CDR2 (germline): SGHTA, FQGTGA. V lost 4 bases and J lost 4; bases outside the gene matches: 5. The CDR3 extends over 14 amino acids. DNA for the CDR3: TGTGCCAGCAGCTCAGGGGGCCGGAGCACTGAAGCTTTCTTT. It is translated as CASSSGGRSTEAFF. Full variable domain (remainder filled in from reference TRBV7-3 and TRBJ1-1): GAGVSQTPSNKVTEKGKYVELRCDPISGHTALYWYRQSLGQGPEFLIYFQGTGAADDSGLPNDRFFAVRPEGSVSTLKIQRTERGDSAVYLCASSSGGRSTEAFFGQGTRLTVV.

The chain employs TRBV19 and TRBJ2-3; a possible D gene is TRBD2 (5 bases). V was clipped by 7 bases and J by 4 bases, with 15 bases between them. The CDR3 contains 14 residues. Germline values: CDR1 LNHDA, CDR2 SQIVND (reference sequence). The CDR3 protein is CASTSSSTPDTQYF. CDR3 bases: TGTGCCAGTACCTCATCTAGCACCCCAGATACGCAGTATTTT. Full variable domain (outside the CDR3, taken from reference TRBV19 and TRBJ2-3): DGGITQSPKYLFRKEGQNVTLSCEQNLNHDAMYWYRQDPGQGLRLIYYSQIVNDFQKGDIAEGYSVSREKKESFPLTVTSAQKNPTAFYLCASTSSSTPDTQYFGPGTRLTVL.

V gene TRBV7-5 combines with J gene TRBJ1-5. TRBV7-5 corresponds to a pseudogene. The CDR3 is made up of 13 amino acids. The CDR3 DNA reads TGTGCCAGCAGCCCCGAGGGCAATCAGCCCCAGCATTTT. Translated: CASSPEGNQPQHF.

The rearrangement links TRBV29-1 to TRBJ2-1, with 8 bases that match TRBD2. This CDR3 region has 14 residues. After removal of 7 bases from V and 7 bases from J, the junction contained 12 bases not matched to a gene. The germline gives CDR1 SQVTM, CDR2 ANQGSEA. CDR3 bases: TGCAGCGCACTACTAGCGGTTACTACTAATGAGCAGTTCTTC. It encodes CSALLAVTTNEQFF.

This clone was found once. The rearrangement uses TRBV5-1 and TRBJ1-1; maybe TRBD1 (5 bases). The CDR3 has 14 amino acids. The V and J ends lost 6 bases and 1 base respectively, with 13 bases between them. CDR1 and CDR2 from the germline V gene are SGHRS and YFSETQ. CDR3 protein: CASTVLGANTEAFF. In DNA form, the CDR3 reads TGCGCCAGCACCGTTCTTGGGGCGAACACTGAAGCTTTCTTT.

This clone was picked up a small number of times. The chain recombines TRBV14 with TRBJ1-1; possibly TRBD1 for D (5 bases). CDR3 length equals 15 residues. V was clipped by 0 bases and J by 1 base, with 9 bases between them. Germline values: CDR1 SGHDN, CDR2 FVKESK. The DNA of the CDR3 is TGTGCCAGCAGCCAAGATTGGGACTCGAACACTGAAGCTTTCTTT. Amino acids: CASSQDWDSNTEAFF.

The rearrangement links TRBV10-1 to TRBJ2-3; 10 bases match TRBD2. CDR3 size: 17 residues. Per the germline V gene, CDR1 is WNHNN and CDR2 is SYGVQD (reference sequence). Unmatched junction bases numbered 13, after V lost 8 bases and J lost 2 bases. The CDR3 sequence is CASGPLASGGTTDTQYF. CDR3 coding DNA: TGCGCCAGCGGGCCACTGGCTAGCGGGGGTACCACAGATACGCAGTATTTT.

This chain connects TRBV27 to TRBJ2-3, with 11 bases fitting TRBD2. The CDR3 runs 21 residues. Germline trimming cut 5 bases from V and 6 bases from J; bases unmatched to any gene: 25. Germline V CDR1 and CDR2: MNHEY, SMNVEV (reference sequence). CDR3 DNA: TGTGCCAGCAGTGGGAAGAGGGGATTTTTGGGACTAGCGGAGGGGGGCGATACGCAGTATTTT. Protein product: CASSGKRGFLGLAEGGDTQYF.

This rearrangement joins TRBV7-2 to TRBJ1-5, with unresolved D. From germline, CDR1 is SGHTA and CDR2 FQGNSA. V was clipped by 1 base and J by 6 bases, with 10 bases between them. CDR3 length: 14 residues. The CDR3 loop reads CASSLGGFSQPQHF. CDR3 nucleotide sequence: TGTGCCAGCAGCTTAGGGGGTTTTAGTCAGCCCCAGCATTTT. The whole variable domain, filled in from reference TRBV7-2 and TRBJ1-5, reads GAGVSQSPSNKVTEKGKDVELRCDPISGHTALYWYRQSLGQGLEFLIYFQGNSAPDKSGLPSDRFSAERTGGSVSTLTIQRTQQEDSAVYLCASSLGGFSQPQHFGDGTRLSIL.

J is TRBJ1-1 and V is TRBV9; D not certain. Germline CDR1 SGDLS, CDR2 YYNGEE. The ends were cut back, 3 bases at V and 1 base at J, with 19 bases in the middle. The CDR3 has 17 amino acids. CDR3: CASSDSSSLRRNTEAFF. DNA for the CDR3: TGTGCCAGCAGCGACTCTAGTTCTTTACGGAGGAACACTGAAGCTTTCTTT.

The chain carries TRBV4-2 and TRBJ2-2; 10 bases are shared with TRBD2. This CDR3 contains 18 residues. Trimming took 1 base from V and 5 from J; bases not matched to a gene: 10. CDR1 and CDR2 (germline): LGHNA, YNFKEQ. CDR3 amino acids: CASSQAQREGRRTGELFF. The CDR3 DNA follows: TGTGCCAGCAGCCAAGCGCAGCGGGAGGGCCGCCGGACCGGGGAGCTGTTTTTT.

A remark on this clone: Within the sample, other DNA sequences also encode this same CDR3. This chain links TRBV7-9 with TRBJ2-7, with 10 bases fitting TRBD2. The germline V gene has CDR1 SEHNR and CDR2 FQNEAQ (reference sequence). This CDR3 region has 15 residues. J was trimmed by 2 bases and V by 6 bases; bases with no gene match: 7. The CDR3 protein is CASSPGLAGAYEQYF. The CDR3 DNA reads as TGTGCCAGCAGTCCAGGGCTAGCGGGAGCCTACGAGCAGTACTTC.

This chain connects TRBV5-1 to TRBJ2-1; 9 bases map to TRBD2. The length of the CDR3 is 15 residues. In germline, CDR1 is SGHRS, CDR2 YFSETQ. After removal of 3 bases from V and 7 bases from J, the junction contained 8 bases not matched to a gene. As DNA, the CDR3 is TGCGCCAGCAGCTGGCTAGCGGGAAGGGTGAATGAGCAGTTCTTC. Its protein is CASSWLAGRVNEQFF.

The J gene is TRBJ2-2, the V gene TRBV5-1; 10 nucleotides align to TRBD2. The CDR3 extends over 16 amino acids. The germline V gene has CDR1 SGHRS and CDR2 YFSETQ. V shed 4 bases, J shed 3 bases, and the junction held 6 bases outside the gene matches. The CDR3, as DNA: TGCGCCAGCAGCCACGGACTAGCGGACGACACCGGGGAGCTGTTTTTT. Translation: CASSHGLADDTGELFF.

The chain recombines TRBV29-1 with TRBJ2-1; 12 positions match TRBD2. Germline V lookup: CDR1 SQVTM, CDR2 ANQGSEA. V shed 1 base and J 0 bases; nucleotides not matched to a gene: 4. The CDR3 has 17 residues. The CDR3 reads CSVEGLAGGPSYNEQFF. CDR3 nucleotides: TGCAGCGTTGAAGGGCTAGCGGGAGGGCCCTCCTACAATGAGCAGTTCTTC.

The count of this clone is one. The chain combines TRBV6-1 with TRBJ2-7; TRBD1 is a possible D gene (5 bases). CDR1 and CDR2 (germline): MNHNS, SASEGT. V shed 2 bases and J shed 0 bases, with 11 bases lying between them. There are 15 residues in the CDR3. Here the CDR3 reads CASSEPGYLSYEQYF. The CDR3 nucleotides read TGTGCCAGCAGTGAACCAGGGTACCTCTCCTACGAGCAGTACTTC.

Remarks on this clone: This sample also contains other DNA sequences that code for the same CDR3. In DNA, the CDR3 is TGTGCCAGCAGACCGACAGTGAACACTGAAGCTTTCTTT. It yields the protein CASRPTVNTEAFF. The rearrangement joins TRBV6-5 to TRBJ1-1; tentatively, D is TRBD1 (5 bases). From germline, CDR1 is MNHEY and CDR2 SVGAGI. The CDR3 is 13 residues long. V was shortened by 6 bases and J by 0 bases, with 8 bases between the two germline ends.

The CDR3 sequence: CATTPGLALGNIQYF. CDR3 coding DNA: TGTGCCACCACCCCGGGACTCGCCTTGGGAAACATTCAGTACTTC. The chain employs TRBV15 and TRBJ2-4; weak D call: TRBD2 (6 bases). CDR3 length: 15 amino acids. V lost 7 bases and J lost 6, with 19 bases in between. The V gene's germline CDR1 is LNHNV and CDR2 YYDKDF (reference sequence). Full variable domain (rest looked up from reference TRBV15 and TRBJ2-4): DAMVIQNPRYQVTQFGKPVTLSCSQTLNHNVMYWYQQKSSQAPKLLFHYYDKDFNNEADTPDNFQSRRPNTSFCFLDIRSPGLGDTAMYLCATTPGLALGNIQYFGAGTRLSVL.

This sequence joins TRBV28 and TRBJ2-4, with a weak D call TRBD1 (6 bases). With 2 bases removed from V and 2 bases from J, the gap between germline ends came to 10 bases. The CDR3 sequence is 15 residues long. CDR1 is MDHEN, CDR2 SYDVKM, per germline. In DNA form, the CDR3 reads TGTGCCAGCAGTTTACTGGGGGCCTCCAAAAACATTCAGTACTTC. Its protein is CASSLLGASKNIQYF.

The rearrangement uses TRBV4-3 and TRBJ1-2; D gene unclear. CDR3 length: 17 amino acids. CDR1 LGHNA and CDR2 YSLEER come from the germline V gene. Trimming shortened V by 0 bases and J by 2 bases, and 16 bases separated the two germline ends. Here the CDR3 DNA reads TGCGCCAGCAGCCAAGACTATACTTCTGACGGAAACTATGGCTACACCTTC. Protein: CASSQDYTSDGNYGYTF.

This clone was observed once. The sample holds other DNA sequences that translate to the same CDR3. The genes are TRBV18 and TRBJ2-5; 10 positions match TRBD2. The CDR3 spans 14 residues. V shed 4 bases, J shed 3 bases, and the junction held 2 bases outside the gene matches. CDR1 KGHSH and CDR2 LQKENI come from the germline V gene. The CDR3 loop reads CASSRLAGEETQYF. In nucleotides, the CDR3 is TGTGCCAGCTCACGGCTAGCGGGAGAAGAGACCCAGTACTTC.

This clone was detected only once. The chain couples TRBV5-1 to TRBJ2-7; D is undetermined. V was clipped by 0 bases and J by 6 bases, with 10 bases between them. The germline V gene has CDR1 SGHRS and CDR2 YFSETQ. This CDR3 has 13 residues. This CDR3 is CASSLDVSAEQYF. As DNA, the CDR3 is TGCGCCAGCAGCTTGGACGTCAGTGCCGAGCAGTACTTC.

This sequence joins TRBV7-8 and TRBJ2-1; D is unclear. CDR1 is SGHVS and CDR2 is FQNEAQ in the germline V gene. Trimming took off 6 bases at V and 7 bases at J, with 22 bases between the two ends. This CDR3 has 16 residues. In DNA form, the CDR3 reads TGTGCCAGCAGACTAAGGGCAGTCCTATGGCAAAATGAGCAGTTCTTC. Encoded protein: CASRLRAVLWQNEQFF. Complete variable domain (other parts from reference TRBV7-8 and TRBJ2-1): GAGVSQSPRYKVAKRGQDVALRCDPISGHVSLFWYQQALGQGPEFLTYFQNEAQLDKSGLPSDRFFAERPEGSVSTLKIQRTQQEDSAVYLCASRLRAVLWQNEQFFGPGTRLTVL.

The rearrangement joins TRBV15 to TRBJ2-7, with 9 positions matching TRBD1. V lost 3 bases, J lost 6 bases, and 12 bases stayed unmatched. The germline gives CDR1 LNHNV, CDR2 YYDKDF (reference sequence). The CDR3 totals 16 residues. DNA of the CDR3: TGTGCCACCAGCAGGAACCCCGGGACAGGGCCCGCCGAGCAGTACTTC. Its protein is CATSRNPGTGPAEQYF. The complete variable domain, with remaining parts taken from reference TRBV15 and TRBJ2-7, reads DAMVIQNPRYQVTQFGKPVTLSCSQTLNHNVMYWYQQKSSQAPKLLFHYYDKDFNNEADTPDNFQSRRPNTSFCFLDIRSPGLGDTAMYLCATSRNPGTGPAEQYFGPGTRLTVT.

The rearrangement uses TRBV7-9 and TRBJ2-3; TRBD2 is a possible D gene (5 bases). The CDR3 consists of 14 residues. Trimming removed 1 base at V and 4 bases at J, with 9 bases between. CDR1 and CDR2 from the germline V gene are SEHNR and FQNEAQ (reference sequence). The CDR3 spells CASSLGGAADTQYF. The CDR3 coding sequence is TGTGCCAGCAGCTTAGGAGGAGCGGCAGATACGCAGTATTTT.

The chain carries TRBV11-1 and TRBJ1-1; perhaps TRBD1 as D (6 bases). Trimming shortened V by 6 bases and J by 5 bases, and 19 bases separated the two germline ends. CDR3 size: 15 residues. The germline V gene encodes CDR1 SGHAT and CDR2 FQDESV (reference sequence). Here the CDR3 DNA reads TGTGCCAGCAGTATCATGGGGGCCCCCGGTACTGAAGCTTTCTTT. Its translation is CASSIMGAPGTEAFF.